This passage covers 27 T cell receptor beta chains from one sample sequenced in a study of technical replicates of blood from several donors (TCRdb year 2017). Libraries were built with the immunoSEQ multiplex PCR assay. Held by TCRdb, this immuneACCESS table contains in-frame sequences only and omits some clones. Under half of the omission traces to an unresolved V gene where checked; the cause of the rest is unknown. The sample contains around 50,000 clones, around nine tenths of them found a single time. In total, the top ten clones hold approximately 4% of the sample. Material for sequencing was PBMCs. The receptors originated from a human donor in good health. Some clones in this sample may be carry-over from other donors' samples.

The CDR3 DNA is TGTGCCAGCAGCGCGAACCCGGGGAAAAATTCACCCCTCCACTTT. Amino acid sequence: CASSANPGKNSPLHF. The chain carries TRBV11-2 and TRBJ1-6; no firm D call. The CDR3 contains 15 residues. Looked up from germline, CDR1 is SGHAT and CDR2 is FQNNGV. V dropped 5 bases and J dropped 7 bases, with 15 bases sitting between them. The entire variable domain, with the rest obtained from reference TRBV11-2 and TRBJ1-6, is as follows: EAGVAQSPRYKIIEKRQSVAFWCNPISGHATLYWYQQILGQGPKLLIQFQNNGVVDDSQLPKDRFSAERLKGVDSTLKIQPAKLEDSAVYLCASSANPGKNSPLHFGNGTRLTVT.

In this sample, this clone turned up once. The chain has TRBV13 and TRBJ2-3; D is unclear. The CDR3 runs 15 residues. V was pared by 2 bases and J by 0 bases, with 9 bases between. Germline CDR1 and CDR2: PRHDT and FYEKMQ (reference sequence). The CDR3 nucleotides are TGTGCCAGCAGCTTATTTCAGGTTAGCACAGATACGCAGTATTTT. It translates to CASSLFQVSTDTQYF.

V is TRBV9 and J is TRBJ2-3; unclear D gene. The CDR3 contains 15 residues. The ends were cut back, 4 bases at V and 4 bases at J, with 16 bases in the middle. Germline CDR1 is SGDLS and CDR2 is YYNGEE. The CDR3 DNA sequence: TGTGCCAGCAGCCCCCGTGTTGTAGTCGCAGATACGCAGTATTTT. Amino acid sequence: CASSPRVVVADTQYF.

The chain combines TRBV7-7 with TRBJ2-7, with TRBD2 matching 10 bases. The CDR3 covers 18 residues. After removal of 0 bases from V and 3 bases from J, the junction contained 11 bases not matched to a gene. Germline V lookup: CDR1 SSHAT, CDR2 FNYEAQ (reference sequence). Here the CDR3 reads CASSLAGLAAQRVYEQYF. The CDR3 DNA reads as TGTGCCAGCAGCTTAGCCGGACTAGCGGCCCAGAGGGTCTACGAGCAGTACTTC.

V and J are TRBV28 and TRBJ2-2; D may be TRBD2 (5 bases). The V end lost 5 bases, the J end lost 0 bases, and 16 bases lay between the germline ends. Germline V lookup: CDR1 MDHEN, CDR2 SYDVKM. This CDR3 region has 17 residues. The CDR3 region has the DNA TGTGCCAGCAGTGCTTATGGCGGAGGCGCGAACACCGGGGAGCTGTTTTTT. Encoded protein: CASSAYGGGANTGELFF. The whole variable domain, remainder taken from reference TRBV28 and TRBJ2-2, is DVKVTQSSRYLVKRTGEKVFLECVQDMDHENMFWYRQDPGLGLRLIYFSYDVKMKEKGDIPEGYSVSREKKERFSLILESASTNQTSMYLCASSAYGGGANTGELFFGEGSRLTVL.

This chain uses TRBV30 with TRBJ1-2; D is undetermined. The CDR3 has 11 amino acids. V dropped 2 bases and J dropped 14 bases, with 15 bases sitting between them. Looked up from germline, CDR1 is GTSNPN and CDR2 is SVGIG (reference sequence). The DNA for the CDR3 is TGTGCCTGGAGTATTGGGCAGGCGCGTACCTTC. It translates to CAWSIGQARTF.

V usage is TRBV7-9 and J usage is TRBJ2-6, with 9 bases lining up with TRBD1. This CDR3 has 18 residues. The germline gives CDR1 SEHNR, CDR2 FQNEAQ (reference sequence). Losses at the gene ends were 3 bases for V and 2 bases for J; bases not matched to a gene: 8. DNA for the CDR3: TGTGCCAGCAGCTTCTTACACCGGACAGGGGCTGGGGCCAACGTCCTGACTTTC. It is translated as CASSFLHRTGAGANVLTF.

The rearrangement uses TRBV5-1 and TRBJ2-1; TRBD2 agrees at 12 bases. The CDR3 covers 15 residues. Germline CDR1 reads SGHRS; CDR2 reads YFSETQ. J was trimmed by 8 bases and V by 3 bases; bases with no gene match: 6. The CDR3 DNA follows: TGCGCCAGCAGCTCCACTAGCGGGGGGTTCGATGAGCAGTTCTTC. Its translation: CASSSTSGGFDEQFF.

The chain uses TRBV5-6 and TRBJ2-7; 9 bases are a match to TRBD2. V shed 2 bases and J 1 base; nucleotides not matched to a gene: 7. The CDR3 sequence is 16 residues long. Germline V lookup: CDR1 SGHDT, CDR2 YYEEEE. This chain's CDR3 is CASSFYSGRRSYEQYF. The CDR3 DNA is TGTGCCAGCAGCTTTTATAGCGGGAGACGGTCCTACGAGCAGTACTTC. Filled out from reference TRBV5-6 and TRBJ2-7, the complete variable domain reads DAGVTQSPTHLIKTRGQQVTLRCSPKSGHDTVSWYQQALGQGPQFIFQYYEEEERQRGNFPDRFSGHQFPNYSSELNVNALLLGDSALYLCASSFYSGRRSYEQYFGPGTRLTVT.

The J gene is TRBJ1-5, the V gene TRBV5-1; D possibly corresponds to TRBD1 (5 bases). The CDR3 contains 14 residues. Germline assignment: CDR1 SGHRS and CDR2 YFSETQ. V was trimmed by 3 bases and J by 0 bases, leaving 7 bases between them. The CDR3, as DNA: TGCGCCAGCAGCTGGGGGGATAGCAATCAGCCCCAGCATTTT. Translation: CASSWGDSNQPQHF.

The gene calls are TRBV10-2 and TRBJ1-5, with D hard to call. Germline V gives CDR1 WSHSY, CDR2 SAAADI. Trimming removed 2 bases from V and 0 bases from J, with 5 bases in between. CDR3 length equals 14 residues. As DNA, the CDR3 is TGCGCCAGCAGTGAGGTATATAGCAATCAGCCCCAGCATTTT. Its protein is CASSEVYSNQPQHF.

Remarks on this clone: It is unclear where the CDR3 begins or ends on the DNA, so no DNA is shown, and the CDR3 is as TCRdb lists it. The chain is built from TRBV7-2 and TRBJ2-3; the table's D call, TRBD2, was not checked against the DNA. The CDR3 is 12 residues long, ends included. Germline assignment: CDR1 SGHTA and CDR2 FQGNSA. The CDR3 sequence is CASSLFAGGAYF.

The genes are TRBV7-9 and TRBJ1-6, with D unresolved. Germline CDR1 and CDR2: SEHNR and FQNEAQ (reference sequence). The ends were cut back, 2 bases at V and 9 bases at J, with 14 bases in the middle. The CDR3 totals 15 residues. The CDR3 nucleotides are TGTGCCAGCAGCTTACTGATCGGTGCCGGTTCACCCCTCCACTTT. It yields the protein CASSLLIGAGSPLHF.

This clone was recorded only once. This sequence joins TRBV25-1 and TRBJ2-7, with 10 bases fitting TRBD1. With 8 bases clipped from V and 3 bases from J, the junction kept 4 bases outside the gene matches. The germline CDR1 and CDR2 sequences are MGHDK and SYGVNS. The CDR3 is 13 residues long. CDR3 protein: CASGGQGGYEQYF. Here the CDR3 DNA reads TGTGCCAGCGGAGGACAGGGGGGCTACGAGCAGTACTTC.

A single count supports this clone. This CDR3 is CASSQTSSVDEQFF. DNA of the CDR3: TGCGCCAGCAGCCAGACTAGCAGTGTAGATGAGCAGTTCTTC. This sequence joins TRBV4-1 and TRBJ2-1, with 7 bases aligning to TRBD2. The V gene's germline CDR1 is MGHRA and CDR2 YSYEKL. The V and J ends lost 3 bases and 8 bases, in that order; junction bases with no gene match: 7. The CDR3 is 14 amino acids.

The chain joins TRBV30 to TRBJ2-5; no reliable D call. This CDR3 spans 13 amino acids. CDR1 is GTSNPN and CDR2 is SVGIG in the germline V gene (reference sequence). V was clipped by 1 base and J by 2 bases, with 8 bases between them. The CDR3 region is CAWSGQMQETQYF. Written as DNA, the CDR3 is TGTGCCTGGAGTGGGCAGATGCAAGAGACCCAGTACTTC.

The chain links TRBV6-6 to TRBJ2-7, with D maybe TRBD1 (6 bases). The CDR3 runs 14 residues. Germline assignment: CDR1 MNHNY and CDR2 SVGAGI (reference sequence). Trimming removed 6 bases from V and 1 base from J, with 13 bases in between. The CDR3 here is CASRMTGTSYEQYF. CDR3 bases: TGTGCCAGCAGGATGACAGGTACTTCCTACGAGCAGTACTTC.

The chain has TRBV27 and TRBJ1-2; 7 nucleotides line up with TRBD1. This CDR3 region has 15 residues. V shed 2 bases, J shed 4 bases, and the junction held 7 bases outside the gene matches. Germline V gene lookup returns CDR1 MNHEY and CDR2 SMNVEV (reference sequence). The CDR3 is CASSLIAGGGYGYTF. CDR3 nucleotide sequence: TGTGCCAGCAGTTTAATTGCAGGGGGAGGCTATGGCTACACCTTC.

This clone has a single count. The chain combines TRBV7-3 with TRBJ2-3, with 8 bases that match TRBD2. CDR1 is SGHTA and CDR2 is FQGTGA in the germline V gene. The CDR3 contains 14 residues. After removal of 7 bases from V and 2 bases from J, the junction contained 5 bases not matched to a gene. The chain's CDR3 is CASTLSGVTDTQYF. DNA for the CDR3: TGTGCCAGCACCCTTAGCGGGGTCACAGATACGCAGTATTTT.

The chain links TRBV27 to TRBJ1-5; tentatively, D is TRBD1 (6 bases). V dropped 6 bases and J dropped 3 bases, with 12 bases sitting between them. There are 14 residues in the CDR3. The germline V gene encodes CDR1 MNHEY and CDR2 SMNVEV (reference sequence). CDR3 amino acids: CASSGTNYNQPQHF. The CDR3, as DNA: TGTGCCAGCAGCGGGACAAACTACAATCAGCCCCAGCATTTT.

The gene calls are TRBV7-9 and TRBJ2-3, with TRBD1 identical over 10 bases. The V gene end was trimmed by 5 bases and the J gene end by 7 bases; junction bases not matched to a gene: 3. Germline loops: CDR1 SEHNR, CDR2 FQNEAQ (reference sequence). The CDR3 has 13 amino acids. The CDR3 here is CASSLDRGHTQYF. The CDR3 bases are TGTGCCAGCAGCCTCGACAGGGGGCATACGCAGTATTTT.

V is TRBV9 and J is TRBJ2-6, with 9 bases identical to TRBD2. The V segment lost 2 bases and the J segment 2 bases; nucleotides outside the gene matches: 14. This CDR3 is 20 amino acids long. From germline, CDR1 is SGDLS and CDR2 YYNGEE. CDR3 protein: CASSVDHWERGVTGANVLTF. The CDR3, as DNA: TGTGCCAGCAGCGTCGACCACTGGGAGCGGGGGGTAACTGGGGCCAACGTCCTGACTTTC.

The CDR3 bases are TGTGCCAGCAGCGTAGGAGGACACGGTCGTTCACCCCTCCACTTT. Its translation: CASSVGGHGRSPLHF. V usage is TRBV9 and J usage is TRBJ1-6, with D possibly being TRBD1 (5 bases). Germline CDR1 SGDLS, CDR2 YYNGEE. The V end was cut by 0 bases, the J end by 9 bases, with 13 bases between. The CDR3 is 15 amino acids.

The chain is built from TRBV7-6 and TRBJ2-7, with 9 bases fitting TRBD2. The germline V gene encodes CDR1 SGHVS and CDR2 FNYEAQ. V was clipped by 1 base and J by 2 bases; unmatched bases: 9. The CDR3 consists of 17 residues. The CDR3 sequence is CASSLEVYSGGTYEQYF. The CDR3, as DNA: TGTGCCAGCAGCTTAGAGGTGTATAGCGGGGGAACCTACGAGCAGTACTTC.

V usage is TRBV19 and J usage is TRBJ2-7; TRBD2 aligns across 13 bases. The CDR3 extends over 18 amino acids. Trimming removed 1 base from V and 1 base from J; junction bases left unmatched: 7. Germline lookup yields CDR1 LNHDA and CDR2 SQIVND (reference sequence). CDR3 in DNA: TGTGCCAGTAGTATAGCCCCTGGACTAGCGGGAGTATCCTACGAGCAGTACTTC. Translating gives CASSIAPGLAGVSYEQYF. Combining the CDR3 with reference TRBV19 and TRBJ2-7 gives the whole variable domain DGGITQSPKYLFRKEGQNVTLSCEQNLNHDAMYWYRQDPGQGLRLIYYSQIVNDFQKGDIAEGYSVSREKKESFPLTVTSAQKNPTAFYLCASSIAPGLAGVSYEQYFGPGTRLTVT.

V usage is TRBV5-1 and J usage is TRBJ1-2; a possible D gene is TRBD1 (5 bases). Per germline, CDR1 SGHRS and CDR2 YFSETQ. V lost 0 bases to trimming and J lost 2 bases, with 17 bases between them. The CDR3 is made up of 17 amino acids. The CDR3 DNA reads TGCGCCAGCAGCTTGGGGGGCCAGGGAGGAAGCAACTATGGCTACACCTTC. Its translation is CASSLGGQGGSNYGYTF.

The chain links TRBV6-1 to TRBJ1-5, with TRBD1 as a possible D gene (5 bases). The ends were cut back, 7 bases at V and 1 base at J, with 14 bases in the middle. Germline V gene lookup returns CDR1 MNHNS and CDR2 SASEGT. The CDR3 sequence is 15 residues long. As DNA, the CDR3 is TGTGCCAGCAAAGGCAGGGACTTAAGCAATCAGCCCCAGCATTTT. Its protein product is CASKGRDLSNQPQHF.